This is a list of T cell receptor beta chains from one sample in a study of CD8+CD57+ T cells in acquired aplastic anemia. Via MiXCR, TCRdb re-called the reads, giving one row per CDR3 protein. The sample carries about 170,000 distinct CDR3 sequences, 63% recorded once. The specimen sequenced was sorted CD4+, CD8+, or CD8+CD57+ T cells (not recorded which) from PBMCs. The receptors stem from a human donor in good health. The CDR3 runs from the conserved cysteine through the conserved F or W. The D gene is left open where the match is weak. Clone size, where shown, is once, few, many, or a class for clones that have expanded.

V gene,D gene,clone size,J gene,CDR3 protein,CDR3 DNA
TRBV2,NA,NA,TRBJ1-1,CASSGRSPEAFF,TGTGCCAGCAGTGGGAGGTCACCCGAAGCTTTCTTT
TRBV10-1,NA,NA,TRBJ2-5,CANPIAYHQETQYF,TGCGCCAACCCCATAGCGTACCACCAAGAGACCCAGTACTTC
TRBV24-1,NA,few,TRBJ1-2,CATSDRDGETYGYTF,TGTGCCACCAGTGACCGGGACGGCGAAACCTATGGCTACACCTTC
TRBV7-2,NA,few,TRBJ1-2,CASSLGDGYTF,TGTGCCAGCAGTTTAGGGGATGGCTACACCTTC
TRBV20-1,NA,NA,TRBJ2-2,CSARDLSTGELFF,TGCAGTGCTAGAGATCTTAGCACCGGGGAGCTGTTTTTT
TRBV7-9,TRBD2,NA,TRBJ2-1,CVSSPRTGTSGRAEQFF,TGCGTCAGCAGCCCCCGAACCGGGACTAGCGGGAGGGCCGAGCAGTTCTTC
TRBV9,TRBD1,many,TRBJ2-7,CASSPTGTGFGEQYF,TGTGCCAGCAGCCCAACCGGGACAGGGTTTGGCGAGCAGTACTTC
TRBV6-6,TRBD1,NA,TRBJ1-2,CASRPTGEANGYTF,TGTGCCAGCAGACCTACAGGGGAAGCAAATGGCTACACCTTC
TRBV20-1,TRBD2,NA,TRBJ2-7,CSARTSGGGSYEQYF,TGCAGTGCTAGGACTAGCGGGGGGGGATCCTACGAGCAGTACTTC
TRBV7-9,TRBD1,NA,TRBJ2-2,CASSLGQRTGELFF,TGTGCCAGCAGCCTGGGACAGCGCACCGGGGAGCTGTTTTTT
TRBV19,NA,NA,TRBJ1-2,CASSRQELYGYTF,TGTGCCAGTAGTAGGCAGGAACTGTATGGCTACACCTTC
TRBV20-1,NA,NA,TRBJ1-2,CSANRQNDYGYTF,TGCAGTGCTAATCGACAGAACGACTATGGCTACACCTTC
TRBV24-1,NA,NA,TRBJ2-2,CATSVGDLYTGELFF,TGTGCCACCAGTGTGGGGGACTTATACACCGGGGAGCTGTTTTTT
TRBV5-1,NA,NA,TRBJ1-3,CASSLGRGTAGNTIYF,TGCGCCAGCAGCTTGGGGCGGGGAACGGCTGGAAACACCATATATTTT
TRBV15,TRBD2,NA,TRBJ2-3,CATSTRPGLTDTQYF,TGTGCCACCAGCACAAGGCCGGGACTAACAGATACGCAGTATTTT
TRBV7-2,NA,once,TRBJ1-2,CASSLDRKYGYTF,TGTGCCAGCAGCTTAGACAGAAAGTATGGCTACACCTTC
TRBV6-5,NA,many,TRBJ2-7,CASSYGWSWEQYF,TGTGCCAGCAGTTACGGCTGGTCGTGGGAGCAGTACTTC
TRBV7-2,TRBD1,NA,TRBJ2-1,CASSYQGVQGRFNEQFF,TGTGCCAGCAGTTATCAAGGCGTACAGGGGCGCTTCAATGAGCAGTTCTTC
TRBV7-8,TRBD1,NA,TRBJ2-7,CASRPEERRDRSHEQYF,TGTGCCAGCCGCCCGGAGGAACGCCGGGACAGGTCTCACGAGCAGTACTTC
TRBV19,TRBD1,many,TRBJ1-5,CASKYRGLEPQHF,TGTGCCAGTAAATACAGGGGCTTGGAGCCCCAGCATTTT
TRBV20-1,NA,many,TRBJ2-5,CSAKEDYQETQYF,TGCAGTGCGAAGGAGGACTACCAAGAGACCCAGTACTTC
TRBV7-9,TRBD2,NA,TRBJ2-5,CASSRPRGGLAEETQYF,TGTGCCAGCAGTCGACCTCGGGGGGGCCTAGCAGAAGAGACCCAGTACTTC
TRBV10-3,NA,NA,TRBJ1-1,CAIRSQVNTEAFF,TGTGCCATCAGATCACAGGTGAACACTGAAGCTTTCTTT
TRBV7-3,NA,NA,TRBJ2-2,CASSSATGTGELFF,TGTGCCAGCAGCTCAGCAACGGGGACCGGGGAGCTGTTTTTT
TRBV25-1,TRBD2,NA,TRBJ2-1,CASSVSSGASSYNEQFF,TGTGCCAGCAGTGTCTCTAGCGGGGCGAGCTCCTACAATGAGCAGTTCTTC
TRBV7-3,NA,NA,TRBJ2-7,CTSSLGGGQYF,TGTACCAGCAGCTTGGGGGGCGGGCAGTACTTC
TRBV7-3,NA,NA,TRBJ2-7,CASSFQGSHYEQYF,TGTGCCAGCAGCTTTCAGGGGAGTCACTACGAGCAGTACTTC
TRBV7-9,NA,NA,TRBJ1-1,CASSLVQGYTEAFF,TGTGCCAGCAGCTTAGTGCAGGGCTACACTGAAGCTTTCTTT
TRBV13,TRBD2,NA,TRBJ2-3,CASSSPGTSGRAVPLTQYF,TGTGCCAGCAGCTCGCCCGGGACTAGCGGGAGGGCGGTCCCCCTTACGCAGTATTTT
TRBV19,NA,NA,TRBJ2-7,CASRVGGVGSYEQYF,TGTGCCAGTAGAGTGGGCGGGGTTGGATCCTACGAGCAGTACTTC
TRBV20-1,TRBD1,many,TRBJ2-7,CSAPTGDISYEQYF,TGCAGTGCTCCGACAGGGGACATCTCCTACGAGCAGTACTTC
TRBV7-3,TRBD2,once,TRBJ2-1,CASSSAGGGREQFF,TGTGCCAGCAGCTCCGCGGGAGGCGGGCGGGAGCAGTTCTTC
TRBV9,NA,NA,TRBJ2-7,CASSVRATTSYEQYF,TGTGCTAGCAGCGTAAGGGCCACGACGTCCTACGAGCAGTACTTC
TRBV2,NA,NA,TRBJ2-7,CASSVGRRGALEGQYF,TGTGCCAGCAGCGTCGGCCGTCGGGGGGCCCTTGAGGGGCAGTACTTC
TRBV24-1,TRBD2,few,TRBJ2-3,CATSDATSYGADTQYF,TGTGCCACCAGTGACGCGACTAGCTATGGAGCGGATACGCAGTATTTT
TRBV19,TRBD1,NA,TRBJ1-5,CASSADRGASNQPQHF,TGTGCCAGTAGTGCCGACAGGGGCGCGAGCAATCAGCCCCAGCATTTT
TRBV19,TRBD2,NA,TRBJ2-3,CASSITSGWTTDTQYF,TGTGCCAGTAGTATTACTAGCGGCTGGACCACAGATACGCAGTATTTT
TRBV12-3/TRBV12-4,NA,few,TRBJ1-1,CASSFFPGTVNTEAFF,TGTGCCAGCAGTTTTTTTCCAGGGACCGTTAACACTGAAGCTTTCTTT
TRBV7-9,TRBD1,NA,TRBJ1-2,CASSLGPGGVPGYTF,TGTGCCAGCAGCTTAGGGCCAGGGGGCGTACCTGGCTACACCTTC
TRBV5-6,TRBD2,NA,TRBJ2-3,CASSLMGLAGEGPTSTYTQYF,TGTGCCAGCAGCTTGATGGGACTAGCGGGAGAGGGTCCCACTAGCACATATACGCAGTATTTT
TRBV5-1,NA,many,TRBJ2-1,CASSFDYNEQFF,TGCGCCAGCAGCTTTGACTACAATGAGCAGTTCTTC
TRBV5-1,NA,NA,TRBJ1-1,CASSQTGEAFF,TGCGCCAGCAGCCAAACGGGTGAAGCTTTCTTT
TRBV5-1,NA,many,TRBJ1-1,CASSLMERNTEAFF,TGCGCCAGCAGCTTGATGGAGCGGAACACTGAAGCTTTCTTT
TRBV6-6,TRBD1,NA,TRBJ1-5,CASRAPGQGNQPQHF,TGTGCCAGCAGAGCTCCGGGACAGGGGAATCAGCCCCAGCATTTT
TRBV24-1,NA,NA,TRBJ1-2,CATSQGGYGYTF,TGTGCCACCAGCCAAGGGGGATATGGCTACACCTTC
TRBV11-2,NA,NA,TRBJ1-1,CASSLGVKNTEAFF,TGTGCCAGCAGCTTAGGAGTCAAGAACACTGAAGCTTTCTTT
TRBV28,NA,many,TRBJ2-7,CASSARQSPYF,TGTGCCAGCAGTGCCAGACAGAGTCCGTACTTC
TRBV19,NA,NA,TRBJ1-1,CASSMGPNTEAFF,TGTGCCAGTAGTATGGGCCCGAACACTGAAGCTTTCTTT
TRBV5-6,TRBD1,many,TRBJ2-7,CASSFGGQGYEQYF,TGTGCCAGCAGCTTTGGGGGACAGGGCTACGAGCAGTACTTC
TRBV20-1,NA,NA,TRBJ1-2,CSATTGRSRATVF,TGCAGTGCGACGACCGGGAGGTCTAGGGCTACTGTCTTC
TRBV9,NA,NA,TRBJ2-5,CASSVAQETQYF,TGTGCCAGCAGCGTAGCCCAAGAGACCCAGTACTTC
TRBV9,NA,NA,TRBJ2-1,CASSVVVSYNEQFF,TGTGCCAGCAGCGTAGTAGTCTCCTACAATGAGCAGTTCTTC
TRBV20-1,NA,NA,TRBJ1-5,CSARGSIGNQPQHF,TGCAGTGCTAGAGGATCCATCGGCAATCAGCCCCAGCATTTT
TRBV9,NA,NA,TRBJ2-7,CASSPAGGEQYF,TGTGCCAGCAGCCCCGCCGGGGGCGAGCAGTACTTC
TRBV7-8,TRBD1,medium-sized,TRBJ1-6,CASSLGTGGSPLHF,TGTGCCAGCAGCTTAGGGACAGGGGGTTCACCCCTCCACTTT